This T cell receptor beta chain was captured in a study of brain T cells in children with intractable seizures. Regarding time point: blood from clinic visit 5 months post-surgery; TSC patient then seizure free. The germline CDR1 and CDR2 sequences are KGHSY and FQNENV. V was clipped by 1 base and J by 4 bases, with 11 bases between them. The CDR3 is 15 residues long. The protocol was immunoSEQ multiplex PCR, while the TCRdb copy is restricted to in-frame clones and leaves out a portion. The sample has 340,000 or so clones; over 90% are singletons. This receptor was identified in a boy under three years old with tuberous sclerosis and intractable seizures. The rearrangement joins TRBV16 to TRBJ1-3; D is perhaps TRBD1 (6 bases). The sequences come from peripheral blood, collected roughly 5 months after surgery. CDR3 in amino acids: CASSQWTVPGNTIYF. In DNA, the CDR3 is TGTGCCAGCAGCCAATGGACAGTTCCCGGAAACACCATATATTTT.